This T cell receptor beta chain was profiled in a study of CD8 T cells in ankylosing spondylitis. Study observations and caveats: A CD8+ phenotype characterized the disease-linked clones, which were relatively rare in peripheral blood. What appeared characteristic of ankylosing spondylitis blood was a TCR beta motif of eight highly homologous variants. Enrichment of disease-linked clones was reportedly significant in matched ankylosing spondylitis synovial fluid. Before this, some motif variants had been reported in reactive arthritis synovial fluid and blood.

Concerning this clonotype itself: Its antigen is still unknown.

Quantitative 5'-RACE with molecular barcodes was used to make the TCR beta libraries. TCRdb independently ran MiXCR on the 5' RACE reads; one entry per CDR3 protein. The data contain 750,000 to 850,000 distinct CDR3 sequences, over 9.5% of them singletons. The V end was cut by 0 bases, the J end by 8 bases, with 11 bases between. There are 14 residues in the CDR3. Per germline, CDR1 SGHRS and CDR2 YFSETQ. The sequence was obtained from a male donor with ankylosing spondylitis. The chain uses TRBV5-1 and TRBJ1-4; D gene ambiguous. The material sequenced was blood, either unsorted or a sorted T cell fraction (not recorded which). Here the CDR3 reads CASSLGQIREKLFF. CDR3 in DNA: TGCGCCAGCAGCTTGGGTCAGATCAGGGAAAAACTGTTTTTT.